Below are 29 T cell receptor beta chains sequenced from a single sample in a study of blood T cell repertoires in COVID-19 (dated by TCRdb to 2020 to 2021). The library was made by the immunoSEQ multiplex PCR assay. The table was pulled from immuneACCESS by TCRdb, which kept in-frame rearrangements only. Such tables lose some clones; where checked, under half of the loss comes from unresolved V genes, and the rest has no known cause. The sample table holds about 240,000 clones, of which around 88% were seen once. The top ten constitute about 12% of the sample. Input material: peripheral blood. Receptors were obtained from a man aged 80 or over with acute or convalescent COVID-19.

The V gene is TRBV5-6, the J gene TRBJ1-2, with D maybe TRBD1 (5 bases). CDR3 length: 14 amino acids. CDR1 SGHDT and CDR2 YYEEEE come from the germline V gene. V was clipped by 0 bases and J by 5 bases, with 11 bases between them. CDR3 region: CASSLADRSYGYTF. CDR3 in DNA: TGTGCCAGCAGCTTGGCAGACAGAAGTTATGGCTACACCTTC.

The rearrangement joins TRBV4-2 to TRBJ1-3; D perhaps matches TRBD1 (5 bases). The CDR3 consists of 15 residues. Looked up from germline, CDR1 is LGHNA and CDR2 is YNFKEQ. V lost 0 bases, J lost 6 bases, and 12 bases lay in between. CDR3 in DNA: TGTGCCAGCAGCCAAGATTCAGGGACTGAAAACACCATATATTTT. Encoded protein: CASSQDSGTENTIYF.

The chain recombines TRBV18 with TRBJ2-3; D is undetermined. The CDR3 contains 13 residues. Germline CDR1 KGHSH, CDR2 LQKENI. The ends were cut back, 3 bases at V and 1 base at J, with 5 bases in the middle. CDR3 nucleotides: TGTGCCAGCTCACCCTACGGCACAGATACGCAGTATTTT. Protein sequence: CASSPYGTDTQYF.

The gene calls are TRBV28 and TRBJ1-1; TRBD1 might be the D (5 bases). Germline CDR1 MDHEN, CDR2 SYDVKM. The CDR3 spans 16 residues. Trimming removed 4 bases from V and 1 base from J, with 16 bases in between. CDR3 nucleotides: TGTGCCAGCAGTTCCCCTGGGCAGGGTAAGAACACTGAAGCTTTCTTT. The encoded protein is CASSSPGQGKNTEAFF.

The gene calls are TRBV3-1 (or the pseudogene TRBV3-2) and TRBJ1-1; D possibly corresponds to TRBD1 (5 bases). Trimming cost V 4 bases and J 4 bases, with 13 bases left between them. CDR1 is LGHDT, CDR2 YNNKEL, per germline (reference sequence). This CDR3 spans 14 amino acids. CDR3 coding DNA: TGTGCCAGCAGCCCCGGGGGAGGTTCCACTGAAGCTTTCTTT. Translation gives CASSPGGGSTEAFF.

The J gene is TRBJ1-5, the V gene TRBV7-8; TRBD1 matches at 8 bases. J was trimmed by 6 bases and V by 0 bases; bases with no gene match: 4. CDR1 is SGHVS, CDR2 FQNEAQ, per germline. The length of the CDR3 is 15 residues. The CDR3 reads CASSLAAGGGQPQHF. Here the CDR3 DNA reads TGTGCCAGCAGCTTAGCGGCAGGGGGCGGTCAGCCCCAGCATTTT.

The chain combines TRBV30 with TRBJ2-1; 16 nucleotides line up with TRBD2. The length of the CDR3 is 17 residues. Germline loops: CDR1 GTSNPN, CDR2 SVGIG (reference sequence). The V and J ends lost 3 bases and 10 bases, in that order; junction bases with no gene match: 12. The DNA for the CDR3 is TGTGCCTGGAGCACCGGGACTAGCGGGGGGGTTTCCCCCGAGCAGTTCTTC. This translates into CAWSTGTSGGVSPEQFF.

The chain uses TRBV7-9 and TRBJ1-5; 9 bases align to TRBD1. From germline, CDR1 is SEHNR and CDR2 FQNEAQ (reference sequence). V gave up 5 bases and J gave up 4 bases; unmatched junction bases: 3. The CDR3 is 14 residues long. The CDR3 loop is CASSLGTGNQPQHF. For the CDR3, the DNA is TGTGCCAGCAGCCTGGGGACAGGGAATCAGCCCCAGCATTTT.

The V call is TRBV27, the J call TRBJ1-1; no reliable D call. The CDR3 is 14 amino acids. V lost 6 bases and J lost 5, with 16 bases in between. Germline V gene data show CDR1 as MNHEY and CDR2 as SMNVEV (reference sequence). The CDR3 region has the DNA TGTGCCAGCAGGGCGAGAATGCGGAGGACTGAAGCTTTCTTT. Amino acids: CASRARMRRTEAFF.

The V call is TRBV15, the J call TRBJ1-2; D is uncertain. The CDR3 is 15 residues long. Germline V gene lookup returns CDR1 LNHNV and CDR2 YYDKDF (reference sequence). V lost 0 bases and J 2 bases, leaving 10 bases between the germline ends. CDR3 sequence: CATSRDAQSNYGYTF. CDR3 DNA sequence: TGTGCCACCAGCAGAGATGCACAGTCAAACTATGGCTACACCTTC.

CDR3 in DNA: TGCAGCGTTGAAAGAAGGGACAGGGCATCGGACGAGCAGTACTTC. Translation: CSVERRDRASDEQYF. This sequence joins TRBV29-1 and TRBJ2-7, with 9 bases aligning to TRBD1. The germline V gene encodes CDR1 SQVTM and CDR2 ANQGSEA. The CDR3 extends over 15 amino acids. Unmatched junction bases numbered 10, after V lost 2 bases and J lost 5 bases.

The V gene is TRBV6-2 or TRBV6-3, the J gene TRBJ2-1, with 9 nucleotides matching TRBD2. The junction had 12 bases not matched to a gene; V was cut back by 9 bases and J by 6 bases. Germline values: CDR1 MNHEY, CDR2 SVGEGT. The CDR3 covers 15 residues. The CDR3 region has the DNA TGTGCCAGTTGCCCTGTAGCGGGAGTGGTCAATGAGCAGTTCTTC. Translating it yields CASCPVAGVVNEQFF.

This chain links TRBV4-1 with TRBJ2-7, with 8 bases identical to TRBD1. V dropped 1 base and J dropped 4; count of bases not matched to a gene: 6. Germline V CDR1 and CDR2: MGHRA, YSYEKL. This CDR3 comprises 15 residues. The CDR3 DNA reads TGCGCCAGCAGCCAAGTAGGCCAGGGGGCGTACGAGCAGTACTTC. Translated: CASSQVGQGAYEQYF.

The chain couples TRBV11-3 to TRBJ2-3; 7 nucleotides line up with TRBD2. V lost 4 bases to trimming and J lost 2 bases; unmatched junction nucleotides: 3. Germline-derived CDR1 and CDR2 are SGHNT and YENEEA. The CDR3 is 14 amino acids. The CDR3: CASSSGGPTDTQYF. The CDR3 coding sequence is TGTGCCAGCAGCTCGGGGGGACCCACAGATACGCAGTATTTT.

V is TRBV4-3 and J is TRBJ2-1; 9 bases align to TRBD2. CDR3 length: 16 amino acids. The junction had 6 bases not matched to a gene; V was cut back by 4 bases and J by 2 bases. From germline, CDR1 is LGHNA and CDR2 YSLEER. The CDR3 region is CASSRRAGGPYNEQFF. In DNA form, the CDR3 reads TGCGCCAGCAGCCGGCGCGCGGGGGGGCCCTACAATGAGCAGTTCTTC.

V is TRBV7-6 and J is TRBJ1-3; D gene ambiguous. The germline V gene encodes CDR1 SGHVS and CDR2 FNYEAQ. Trimming pared 1 base from V and 0 bases from J, leaving 10 bases between. The CDR3 covers 16 residues. In DNA, the CDR3 is TGTGCCAGCAGCTTAGTCACGGCGGACTCTGGAAACACCATATATTTT. It codes for CASSLVTADSGNTIYF. Supplemented by reference TRBV7-6 and TRBJ1-3, the full variable domain reads GAGVSQSPRYKVTKRGQDVALRCDPISGHVSLYWYRQALGQGPEFLTYFNYEAQQDKSGLPNDRFSAERPEGSISTLTIQRTEQRDSAMYRCASSLVTADSGNTIYFGEGSWLTVV.

The V gene is TRBV12-3 or TRBV12-4, the J gene TRBJ1-1, with 9 bases lining up with TRBD1. Trimming removed 5 bases from V and 5 bases from J; junction bases left unmatched: 3. This CDR3 is 13 amino acids long. CDR3 sequence (DNA): TGTGCCAGCAGTGTTGGACAGGGGACTGAAGCTTTCTTT. Translating gives CASSVGQGTEAFF.

The rearrangement joins TRBV7-2 to TRBJ1-2, with D perhaps matching TRBD1 (5 bases). The CDR3 runs to 15 residues. Germline values: CDR1 SGHTA, CDR2 FQGNSA. V lost 1 base to trimming and J lost 0 bases, with 9 bases between them. This chain's CDR3 is CASSLDPGPNYGYTF. The CDR3, as DNA: TGTGCCAGCAGCTTAGATCCAGGGCCTAACTATGGCTACACCTTC.

V gene TRBV3-1 (or the pseudogene TRBV3-2) combines with J gene TRBJ1-1; 9 nucleotides match TRBD1. Germline V lookup: CDR1 LGHDT, CDR2 YNNKEL (reference sequence). This CDR3 contains 14 residues. Trimming removed 2 bases from V and 5 bases from J; junction bases left unmatched: 3. The CDR3 region is CASSQKTGGTEAFF. The CDR3, as DNA: TGTGCCAGCAGCCAAAAGACAGGGGGAACTGAAGCTTTCTTT.

As DNA, the CDR3 is TGTGCCAGTAGTATGTCCATCCAGGGCGATGAGCAGTTCTTC. As protein: CASSMSIQGDEQFF. The rearrangement links TRBV19 to TRBJ2-1, with D perhaps matching TRBD1 (5 bases). This CDR3 region has 14 residues. V lost 3 bases, J lost 8 bases, and 14 bases lay in between. CDR1 is LNHDA and CDR2 is SQIVND in the germline V gene (reference sequence). The complete variable domain, with remaining parts taken from reference TRBV19 and TRBJ2-1, reads DGGITQSPKYLFRKEGQNVTLSCEQNLNHDAMYWYRQDPGQGLRLIYYSQIVNDFQKGDIAEGYSVSREKKESFPLTVTSAQKNPTAFYLCASSMSIQGDEQFFGPGTRLTVL.

J is TRBJ1-5 and V is TRBV5-6; D is unresolved. The length of the CDR3 is 15 residues. Germline-derived CDR1 and CDR2 are SGHDT and YYEEEE. V dropped 0 bases and J dropped 3 bases, with 10 bases sitting between them. The CDR3 DNA is TGTGCCAGCAGCTTGGGAGGCCTAACCAATCAGCCCCAGCATTTT. Translation: CASSLGGLTNQPQHF.

The rearrangement links TRBV9 to TRBJ1-5, with 9 bases lining up with TRBD1. Germline lookup yields CDR1 SGDLS and CDR2 YYNGEE. Losses at the gene ends were 4 bases for V and 7 bases for J; bases not matched to a gene: 9. The CDR3 has 15 amino acids. CDR3 nucleotide sequence: TGTGCCAGCAGCTCTACCGGGACAGGGACCCAGCCCCAGCATTTT. This gives the protein CASSSTGTGTQPQHF.

V and J are TRBV27 and TRBJ1-5, with TRBD1 matching 10 bases. The junction had 16 bases not matched to a gene; V was cut back by 5 bases and J by 9 bases. Germline V lookup: CDR1 MNHEY, CDR2 SMNVEV (reference sequence). The CDR3 has 17 residues. CDR3 in DNA: TGTGCCAGCAGTCACCCGGACAGGGGGACGGGGGGCCCGCCCCAGCATTTT. It codes for CASSHPDRGTGGPPQHF.

The chain employs TRBV3-1 (or the pseudogene TRBV3-2) and TRBJ1-1; no definite D call. The germline V and J ends were trimmed by 1 base and 11 bases, with 14 bases remaining between them. CDR1 LGHDT and CDR2 YNNKEL come from the germline V gene (reference sequence). This CDR3 is 13 amino acids long. Here the CDR3 reads CASSQGDGFGAFF. In nucleotides, the CDR3 is TGTGCCAGCAGCCAAGGTGACGGGTTCGGGGCTTTCTTT.

The rearrangement joins TRBV6-2 or TRBV6-3 to TRBJ2-7, with a tentative D call TRBD1 (6 bases). The CDR3 extends over 15 amino acids. V was clipped by 5 bases and J by 4 bases, with 18 bases between them. Germline CDR1 MNHEY, CDR2 SVGEGT. The CDR3 loop is CASSRWPDRGYEQYF. Here the CDR3 DNA reads TGTGCCAGCAGTAGATGGCCGGACAGAGGATACGAGCAGTACTTC.

The J gene is TRBJ2-5, the V gene TRBV7-9, with 9 bases that match TRBD2. This CDR3 is built from 16 residues. The germline V gene encodes CDR1 SEHNR and CDR2 FQNEAQ (reference sequence). V dropped 2 bases and J dropped 5; count of bases not matched to a gene: 9. The CDR3 region has the DNA TGTGCCAGCAGCTTAAGTAGCGGGGGAGGCGGGGAGACCCAGTACTTC. It translates to CASSLSSGGGGETQYF.

The chain employs TRBV7-9 and TRBJ2-1; D possibly corresponds to TRBD1 (5 bases). Germline lookup yields CDR1 SEHNR and CDR2 FQNEAQ (reference sequence). Deletions cut 5 bases from V and 2 bases from J, with 16 bases between. The CDR3 covers 16 residues. The CDR3 reads CASSPLVQDAYNEQFF. In DNA, the CDR3 is TGTGCCAGCAGCCCGTTGGTACAGGACGCCTACAATGAGCAGTTCTTC.

This clone was observed a handful of times. The CDR3 region has the DNA TGTGCCAGCACAATAGCGGGAGCAGCTAATGAGCAGTTCTTC. Its translation: CASTIAGAANEQFF. The V call is TRBV6-5, the J call TRBJ2-1; TRBD2 matches at 9 bases. CDR1 is MNHEY, CDR2 SVGAGI, per germline. The CDR3 spans 14 residues. V dropped 7 bases and J dropped 7; count of bases not matched to a gene: 8.

The gene calls are TRBV7-3 and TRBJ2-3; possible D gene TRBD2, 5 bases. The CDR3 is 14 amino acids. V was clipped by 5 bases and J by 1 base, with 10 bases between them. Germline V CDR1 and CDR2: SGHTA, FQGTGA. The CDR3 DNA reads as TGTGCCAGCAGCGAAGAGGGCCGCACAGATACGCAGTATTTT. Translating gives CASSEEGRTDTQYF.